This T cell receptor beta chain was sequenced during a study of shared clonotypes between healthy human individuals. The deep-level immunoSEQ assay was used. Every immunoSEQ plate was one replicate of a subset's evenly spread DNA. Produced via immunoSEQ multiplex PCR; TCRdb's table is partial and in-frame only. The profile shows millions of clones, just over 90% of them singletons. V shed 3 bases, J shed 0 bases, and the junction held 5 bases outside the gene matches. The CDR3 length is 16 residues. CDR1 is MGHDK and CDR2 is SYGVNS in the germline V gene. This sequence originates from a man aged 18 to 35 in good health. Some clones in this sample may be carry-over from other donors' samples. The sample was naive CD4+ T cells from PBMCs. As for subset: CD45RA+ positively selected. V and J are TRBV25-1 and TRBJ2-4; TRBD2 agrees at 7 bases. The CDR3 nucleotides read TGTGCCAGCAGTGAGAGCGCGGGAGCAGCCAAAAACATTCAGTACTTC. As protein: CASSESAGAAKNIQYF.